This entry concerns a single T cell receptor beta chain. Clones were read by immunoSEQ multiplex PCR, and TCRdb kept only the in-frame ones, dropping some. The table includes approximately 40,000 clones, 60% to 80% detected once. These data originate in a study of control samples from healthy donors and cancer patients. Germline CDR1 and CDR2: SGHTA and FQGNSA. Losses at the gene ends were 2 bases for V and 3 bases for J; bases not matched to a gene: 3. This CDR3 is 15 amino acids long. The sequenced sample consisted of formalin-fixed, paraffin-embedded tissue. The sequence was obtained from a male donor with melanoma. The chain uses TRBV7-2 and TRBJ2-5, with 10 positions matching TRBD1. The CDR3 loop is CASSLWGTGEETQYF. CDR3 bases: TGTGCCAGCAGCTTATGGGGGACAGGGGAAGAGACCCAGTACTTC.